This TCR beta chain derives from a study of T-cell memory formation after mild COVID-19. General observations from the study: Contracting clones from day 15 to 85 had balanced CD4/CD8; later expanders favoured CD4+.

The CDR3 runs 16 residues. CDR1 and CDR2 from the germline V gene are MNHNY and SVGAGI (reference sequence). Trimming stripped 0 bases from V and 8 bases from J, with 16 bases between. Of note for this clonotype: Its antigen is currently unknown.

Constant-segment-primed 5'RACE gave TCR alpha and TCR beta cDNA libraries with sample barcodes and UMIs. TCRdb passed the 5' RACE reads through MiXCR, listing each CDR3 protein once. The sample lists under 400,000 distinct CDR3 sequences, 28% occurring once. The material sequenced was PBMCs or a T cell subset sorted from them (not recorded which). The chain carries TRBV6-6 and TRBJ1-4; no clear D gene. This TCR was recovered from an adult woman who had mild COVID-19 (a few samples of this study predate the infection). Cell type and time point are not known. For the CDR3, the DNA is TGTGCCAGCAGTTACTCGAATACAGTGAACTCAGAAAAACTGTTTTTT. Translation: CASSYSNTVNSEKLFF.